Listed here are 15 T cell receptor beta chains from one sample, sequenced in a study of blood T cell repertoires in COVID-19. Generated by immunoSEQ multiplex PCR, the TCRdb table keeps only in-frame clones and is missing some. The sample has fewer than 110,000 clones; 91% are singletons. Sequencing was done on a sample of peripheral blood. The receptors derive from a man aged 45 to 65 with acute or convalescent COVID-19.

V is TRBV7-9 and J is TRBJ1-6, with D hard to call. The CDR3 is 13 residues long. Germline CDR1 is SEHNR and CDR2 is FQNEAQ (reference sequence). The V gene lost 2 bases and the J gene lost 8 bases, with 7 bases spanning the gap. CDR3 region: CASSLSGDSPLHF. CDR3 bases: TGTGCCAGCAGCTTATCTGGAGATTCACCCCTCCACTTT.

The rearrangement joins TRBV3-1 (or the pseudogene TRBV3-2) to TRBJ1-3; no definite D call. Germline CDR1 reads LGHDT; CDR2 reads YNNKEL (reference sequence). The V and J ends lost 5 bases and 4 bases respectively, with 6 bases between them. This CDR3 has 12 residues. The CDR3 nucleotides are TGTGCCAGCAGCTATCAGGGAAACACCATATATTTT. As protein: CASSYQGNTIYF.

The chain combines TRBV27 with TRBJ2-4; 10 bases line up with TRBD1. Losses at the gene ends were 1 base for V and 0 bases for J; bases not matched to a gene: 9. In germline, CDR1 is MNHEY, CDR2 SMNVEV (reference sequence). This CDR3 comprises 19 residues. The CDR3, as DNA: TGTGCCAGCAGTTTATTGGAGGGGACAGGGGCCCCAGCCAAAAACATTCAGTACTTC. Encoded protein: CASSLLEGTGAPAKNIQYF.

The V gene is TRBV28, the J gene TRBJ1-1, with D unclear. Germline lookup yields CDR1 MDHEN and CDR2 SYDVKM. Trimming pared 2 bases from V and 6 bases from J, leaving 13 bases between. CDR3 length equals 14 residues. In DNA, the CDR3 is TGTGCCAGCAGTTTAAAACCCGCCGGGTCTGAAGCTTTCTTT. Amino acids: CASSLKPAGSEAFF.

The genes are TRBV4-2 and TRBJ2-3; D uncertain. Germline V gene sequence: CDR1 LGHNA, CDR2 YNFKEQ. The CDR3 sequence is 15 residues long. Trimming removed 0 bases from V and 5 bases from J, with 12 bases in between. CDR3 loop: CASSQDRGSRDTQYF. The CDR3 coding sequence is TGTGCCAGCAGCCAAGATCGAGGTAGCCGAGATACGCAGTATTTT.

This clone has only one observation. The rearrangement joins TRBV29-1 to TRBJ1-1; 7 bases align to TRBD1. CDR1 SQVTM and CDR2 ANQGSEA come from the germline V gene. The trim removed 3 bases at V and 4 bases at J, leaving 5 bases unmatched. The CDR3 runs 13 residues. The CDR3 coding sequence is TGCAGCGTTGATAACAGGGGTGTCACTGAAGCTTTCTTT. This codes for CSVDNRGVTEAFF.

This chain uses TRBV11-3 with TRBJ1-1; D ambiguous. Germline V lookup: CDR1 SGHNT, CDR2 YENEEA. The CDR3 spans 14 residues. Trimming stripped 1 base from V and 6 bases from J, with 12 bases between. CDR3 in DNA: TGTGCCAGCAGCTTAGGTGAAGCGTTGTCTGAAGCTTTCTTT. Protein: CASSLGEALSEAFF.

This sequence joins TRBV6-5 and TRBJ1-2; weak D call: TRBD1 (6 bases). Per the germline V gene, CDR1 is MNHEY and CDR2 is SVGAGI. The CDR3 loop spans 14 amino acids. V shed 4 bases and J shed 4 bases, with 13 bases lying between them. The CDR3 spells CASSLGGGSYGYTF. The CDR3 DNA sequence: TGTGCCAGCAGTTTGGGTGGGGGCAGCTATGGCTACACCTTC.

Here the CDR3 reads CASNPTARNQPQHF. CDR3 bases: TGTGCCAGCAACCCGACAGCCCGCAATCAGCCCCAGCATTTT. The gene calls are TRBV2 and TRBJ1-5; TRBD1 is a possible D gene (5 bases). The CDR3 is made up of 14 amino acids. The germline CDR1 and CDR2 sequences are SNHLY and FYNNEI. V shed 7 bases and J shed 2 bases, with 12 bases lying between them.

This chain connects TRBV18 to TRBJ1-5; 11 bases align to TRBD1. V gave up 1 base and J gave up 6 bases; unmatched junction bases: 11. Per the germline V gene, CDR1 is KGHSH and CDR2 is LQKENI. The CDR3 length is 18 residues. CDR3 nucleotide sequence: TGTGCCAGCTCACCACTCCGGACAGGGGGCGAAGCTGGTCAGCCCCAGCATTTT. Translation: CASSPLRTGGEAGQPQHF.

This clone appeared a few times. The CDR3 bases are TGCGCCAGCAGCCAAGATTACAACGGACTTTACGAGCAGTACTTC. The encoded protein is CASSQDYNGLYEQYF. This rearrangement joins TRBV4-1 to TRBJ2-7; TRBD2 is a possible D gene (5 bases). Germline values: CDR1 MGHRA, CDR2 YSYEKL. The ends were cut back, 0 bases at V and 4 bases at J, with 13 bases in the middle. The CDR3 is 15 amino acids.

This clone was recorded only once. CDR3 protein: CASSRGKNSGANVLTF. The CDR3 nucleotides are TGTGCCAGCAGCCGGGGGAAGAACTCTGGGGCCAACGTCCTGACTTTC. V gene TRBV2 combines with J gene TRBJ2-6; D perhaps matches TRBD2 (6 bases). Trimming shortened V by 6 bases and J by 0 bases, and 12 bases separated the two germline ends. The CDR3 is 16 amino acids. Germline assignment: CDR1 SNHLY and CDR2 FYNNEI.

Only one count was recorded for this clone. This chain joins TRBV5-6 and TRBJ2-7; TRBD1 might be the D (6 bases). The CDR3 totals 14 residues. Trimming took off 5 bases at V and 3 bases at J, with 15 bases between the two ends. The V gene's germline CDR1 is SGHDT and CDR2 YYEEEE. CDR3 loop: CASRTQGSFYEQYF. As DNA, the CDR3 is TGTGCCAGCAGGACGCAGGGGTCGTTCTACGAGCAGTACTTC.

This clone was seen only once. The CDR3 region has the DNA TGTGCCAGCAGCCCAGACAGGGGGCGCAAGAGGAGGCCAGCTTTCTTT. As protein: CASSPDRGRKRRPAFF. The rearrangement links TRBV13 to TRBJ1-1; 10 bases agree with TRBD1. The length of the CDR3 is 16 residues. Germline-derived CDR1 and CDR2 are PRHDT and FYEKMQ (reference sequence). J lost 10 bases, V lost 5 bases, and 16 bases had no gene match. The full variable domain, completed using reference TRBV13 and TRBJ1-1, is AAGVIQSPRHLIKEKRETATLKCYPIPRHDTVYWYQQGPGQDPQFLISFYEKMQSDKGSIPDRFSAQQFSDYHSELNMSSLELGDSALYFCASSPDRGRKRRPAFFGQGTRLTVV.

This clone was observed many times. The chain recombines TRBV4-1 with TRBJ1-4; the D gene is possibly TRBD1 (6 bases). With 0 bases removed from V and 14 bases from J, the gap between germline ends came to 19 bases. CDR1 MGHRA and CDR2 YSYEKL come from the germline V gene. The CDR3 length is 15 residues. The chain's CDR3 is CASSQEATGREMLFF. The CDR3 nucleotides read TGCGCCAGCAGCCAAGAAGCCACAGGGAGGGAAATGCTGTTTTTT.